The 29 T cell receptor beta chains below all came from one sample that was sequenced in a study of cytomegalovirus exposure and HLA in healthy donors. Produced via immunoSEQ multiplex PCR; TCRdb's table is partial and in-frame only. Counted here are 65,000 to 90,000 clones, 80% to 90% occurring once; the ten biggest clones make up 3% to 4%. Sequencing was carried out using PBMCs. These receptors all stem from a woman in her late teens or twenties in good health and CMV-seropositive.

CDR3 amino acids: CASSQVQGNTGELFF. CDR3 nucleotides: TGCGCCAGCAGCCAAGTACAGGGGAACACCGGGGAGCTGTTTTTT. The genes are TRBV4-1 and TRBJ2-2, with a possible D match to TRBD1 (6 bases). The ends were cut back, 1 base at V and 1 base at J, with 7 bases in the middle. The CDR3 is 15 amino acids. Germline assignment: CDR1 MGHRA and CDR2 YSYEKL.

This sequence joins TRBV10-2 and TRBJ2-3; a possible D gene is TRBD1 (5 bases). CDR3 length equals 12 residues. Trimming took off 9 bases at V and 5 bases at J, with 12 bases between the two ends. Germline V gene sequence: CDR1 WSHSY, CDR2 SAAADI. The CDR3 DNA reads TGCGCCAGTAAAATAGGGGTAGATACGCAGTATTTT. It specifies CASKIGVDTQYF.

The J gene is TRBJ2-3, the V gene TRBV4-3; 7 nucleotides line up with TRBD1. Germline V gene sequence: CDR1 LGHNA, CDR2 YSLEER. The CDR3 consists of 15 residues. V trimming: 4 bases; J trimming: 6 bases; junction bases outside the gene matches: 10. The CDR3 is CASSPTSGGVDTQYF. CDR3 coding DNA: TGCGCCAGCAGCCCCACGTCAGGGGGAGTGGATACGCAGTATTTT.

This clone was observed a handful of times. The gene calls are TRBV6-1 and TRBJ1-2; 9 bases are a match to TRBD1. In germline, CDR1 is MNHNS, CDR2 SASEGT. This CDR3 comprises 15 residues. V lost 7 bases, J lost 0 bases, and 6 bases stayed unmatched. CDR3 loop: CASNGQGWPNYGYTF. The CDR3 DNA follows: TGTGCCAGCAACGGACAGGGGTGGCCTAACTATGGCTACACCTTC.

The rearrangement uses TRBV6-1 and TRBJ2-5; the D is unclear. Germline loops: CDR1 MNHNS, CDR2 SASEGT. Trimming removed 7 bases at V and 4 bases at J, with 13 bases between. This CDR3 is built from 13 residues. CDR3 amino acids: CASITQSGETQYF. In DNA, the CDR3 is TGTGCCAGCATTACGCAATCGGGAGAGACCCAGTACTTC.

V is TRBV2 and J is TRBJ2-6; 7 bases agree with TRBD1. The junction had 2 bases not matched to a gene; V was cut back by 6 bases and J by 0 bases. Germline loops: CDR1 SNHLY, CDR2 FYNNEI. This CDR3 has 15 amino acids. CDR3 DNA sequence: TGTGCCAGCAGGACAGGGTTCTCTGGGGCCAACGTCCTGACTTTC. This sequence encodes CASRTGFSGANVLTF.

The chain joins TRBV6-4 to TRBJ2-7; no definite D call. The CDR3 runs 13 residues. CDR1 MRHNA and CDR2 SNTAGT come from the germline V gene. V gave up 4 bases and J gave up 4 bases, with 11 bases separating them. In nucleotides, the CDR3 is TGTGCCAGCAGTGCTGAACGCGGTTACGAGCAGTACTTC. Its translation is CASSAERGYEQYF.

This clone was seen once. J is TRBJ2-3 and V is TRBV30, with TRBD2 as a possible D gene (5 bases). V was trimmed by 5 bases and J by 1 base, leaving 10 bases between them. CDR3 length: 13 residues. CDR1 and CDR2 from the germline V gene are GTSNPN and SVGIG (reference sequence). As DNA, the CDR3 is TGTGCCTGGGAGACCGGGGGCACAGATACGCAGTATTTT. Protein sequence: CAWETGGTDTQYF.

CDR3 nucleotides: TGCGCCAGCAGCTTTGGCACTCCCAGGAGCACAGATACGCAGTATTTT. It encodes CASSFGTPRSTDTQYF. This chain links TRBV5-1 with TRBJ2-3; no reliable D call. CDR3 length: 16 amino acids. Trimming pared 2 bases from V and 0 bases from J, leaving 13 bases between. Germline V gives CDR1 SGHRS, CDR2 YFSETQ.

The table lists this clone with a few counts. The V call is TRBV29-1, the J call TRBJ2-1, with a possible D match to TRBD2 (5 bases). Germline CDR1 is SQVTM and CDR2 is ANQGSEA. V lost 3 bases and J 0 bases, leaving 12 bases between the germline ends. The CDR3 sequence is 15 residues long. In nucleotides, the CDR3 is TGCAGCGTTGACCGTGAGGGTAGCTCCTACAATGAGCAGTTCTTC. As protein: CSVDREGSSYNEQFF.

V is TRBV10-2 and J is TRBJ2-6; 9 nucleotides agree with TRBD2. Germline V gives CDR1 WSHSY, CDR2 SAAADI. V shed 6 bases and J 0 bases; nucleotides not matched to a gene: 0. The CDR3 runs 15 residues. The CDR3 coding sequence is TGCGCCAGCAGACTAGCGGGCTCTGGGGCCAACGTCCTGACTTTC. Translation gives CASRLAGSGANVLTF.

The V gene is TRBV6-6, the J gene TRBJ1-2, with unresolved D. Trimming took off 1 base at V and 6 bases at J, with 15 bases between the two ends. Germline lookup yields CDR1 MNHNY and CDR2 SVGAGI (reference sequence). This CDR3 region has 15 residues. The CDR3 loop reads CASSYLRQMEDGYTF. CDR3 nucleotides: TGTGCCAGCAGTTACTTGCGGCAAATGGAGGATGGCTACACCTTC.

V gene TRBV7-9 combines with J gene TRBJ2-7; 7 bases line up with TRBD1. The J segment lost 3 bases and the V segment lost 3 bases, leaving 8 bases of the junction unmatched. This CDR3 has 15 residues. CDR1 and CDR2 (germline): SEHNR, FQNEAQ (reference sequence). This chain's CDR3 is CASSLSRDSDYEQYF. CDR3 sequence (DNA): TGTGCCAGCAGCTTGTCTAGGGACAGTGACTACGAGCAGTACTTC.

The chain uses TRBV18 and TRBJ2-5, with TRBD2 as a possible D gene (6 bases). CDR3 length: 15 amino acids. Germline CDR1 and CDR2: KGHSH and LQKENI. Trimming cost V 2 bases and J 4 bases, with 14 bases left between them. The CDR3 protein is CASSPDTGVGETQYF. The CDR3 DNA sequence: TGTGCCAGCTCACCAGATACGGGAGTCGGAGAGACCCAGTACTTC.

The CDR3, as DNA: TGTGCCAGCAGTTCCTCACAGGGTGAAGAGACCCAGTACTTC. This translates into CASSSSQGEETQYF. The chain couples TRBV6-5 to TRBJ2-5, with D possibly being TRBD1 (6 bases). Per the germline V gene, CDR1 is MNHEY and CDR2 is SVGAGI. This CDR3 has 14 residues. V lost 4 bases and J lost 3, with 12 bases in between.

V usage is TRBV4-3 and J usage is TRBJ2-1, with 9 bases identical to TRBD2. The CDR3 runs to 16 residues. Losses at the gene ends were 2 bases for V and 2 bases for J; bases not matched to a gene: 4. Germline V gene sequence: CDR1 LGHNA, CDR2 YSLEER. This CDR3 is CASSQIGGGAYNEQFF. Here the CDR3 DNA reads TGCGCCAGCAGCCAAATCGGCGGGGGGGCCTACAATGAGCAGTTCTTC.

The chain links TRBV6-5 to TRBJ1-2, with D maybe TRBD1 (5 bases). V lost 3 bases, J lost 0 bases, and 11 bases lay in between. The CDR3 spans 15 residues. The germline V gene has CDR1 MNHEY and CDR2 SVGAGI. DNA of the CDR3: TGTGCCAGCAGTTATCTGGCCAGGGCTAACTATGGCTACACCTTC. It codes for CASSYLARANYGYTF.

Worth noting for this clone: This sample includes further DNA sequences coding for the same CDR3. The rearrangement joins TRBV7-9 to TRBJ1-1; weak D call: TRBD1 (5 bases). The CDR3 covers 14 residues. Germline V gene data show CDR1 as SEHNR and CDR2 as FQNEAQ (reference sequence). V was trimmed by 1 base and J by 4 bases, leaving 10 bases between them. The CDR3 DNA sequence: TGTGCCAGCAGCTTAGGGGGACTCGGCACTGAAGCTTTCTTT. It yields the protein CASSLGGLGTEAFF. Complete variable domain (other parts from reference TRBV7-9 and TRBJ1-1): DTGVSQNPRHKITKRGQNVTFRCDPISEHNRLYWYRQTLGQGPEFLTYFQNEAQLEKSRLLSDRFSAERPKGSFSTLEIQRTEQGDSAMYLCASSLGGLGTEAFFGQGTRLTVV.

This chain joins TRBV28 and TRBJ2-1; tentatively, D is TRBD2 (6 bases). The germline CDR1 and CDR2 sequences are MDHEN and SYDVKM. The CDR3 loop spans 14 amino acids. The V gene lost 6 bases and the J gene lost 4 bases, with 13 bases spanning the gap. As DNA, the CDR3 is TGTGCCAGCAGCCCAGGAGGGTTGTACAATGAGCAGTTCTTC. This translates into CASSPGGLYNEQFF.

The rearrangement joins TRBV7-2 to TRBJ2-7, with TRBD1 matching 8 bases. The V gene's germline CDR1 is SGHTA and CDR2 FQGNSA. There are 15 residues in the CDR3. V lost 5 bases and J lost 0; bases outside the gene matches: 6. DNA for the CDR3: TGTGCCAGCAGCACACAACAGGGGGGCTCCTACGAGCAGTACTTC. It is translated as CASSTQQGGSYEQYF.

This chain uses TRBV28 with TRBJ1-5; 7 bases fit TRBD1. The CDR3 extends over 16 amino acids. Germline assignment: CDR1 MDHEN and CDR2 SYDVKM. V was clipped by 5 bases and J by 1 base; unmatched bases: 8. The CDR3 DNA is TGTGCCAGCAGTCCGAGACAGGGTGGAAGCAATCAGCCCCAGCATTTT. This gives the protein CASSPRQGGSNQPQHF. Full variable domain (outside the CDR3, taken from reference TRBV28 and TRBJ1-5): DVKVTQSSRYLVKRTGEKVFLECVQDMDHENMFWYRQDPGLGLRLIYFSYDVKMKEKGDIPEGYSVSREKKERFSLILESASTNQTSMYLCASSPRQGGSNQPQHFGDGTRLSIL.

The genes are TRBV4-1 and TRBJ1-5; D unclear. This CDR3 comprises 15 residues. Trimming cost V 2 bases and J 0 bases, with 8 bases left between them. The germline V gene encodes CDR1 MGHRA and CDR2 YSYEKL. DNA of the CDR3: TGCGCCAGCAGCCAACCCTCTAATAGCAATCAGCCCCAGCATTTT. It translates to CASSQPSNSNQPQHF.

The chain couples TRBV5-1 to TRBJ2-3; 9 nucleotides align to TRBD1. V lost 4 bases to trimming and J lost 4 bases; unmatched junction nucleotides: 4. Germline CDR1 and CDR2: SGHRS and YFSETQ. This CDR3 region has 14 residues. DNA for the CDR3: TGCGCCAGCAGCACGACAGGGGGTTCAGATACGCAGTATTTT. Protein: CASSTTGGSDTQYF.

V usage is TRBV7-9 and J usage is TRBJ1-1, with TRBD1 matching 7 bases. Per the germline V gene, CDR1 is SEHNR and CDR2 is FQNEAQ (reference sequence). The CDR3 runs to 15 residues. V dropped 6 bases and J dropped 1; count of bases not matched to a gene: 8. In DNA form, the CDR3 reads TGTGCCAGCAGGTACGACCGGGACAGGAACACTGAAGCTTTCTTT. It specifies CASRYDRDRNTEAFF.

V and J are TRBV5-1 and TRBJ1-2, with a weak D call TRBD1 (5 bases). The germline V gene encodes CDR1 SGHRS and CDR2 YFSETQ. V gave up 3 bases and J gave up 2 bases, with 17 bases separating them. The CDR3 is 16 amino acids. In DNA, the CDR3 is TGCGCCAGCAGCTGGGGGGACCAGGGTGGGAACTATGGCTACACCTTC. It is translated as CASSWGDQGGNYGYTF.

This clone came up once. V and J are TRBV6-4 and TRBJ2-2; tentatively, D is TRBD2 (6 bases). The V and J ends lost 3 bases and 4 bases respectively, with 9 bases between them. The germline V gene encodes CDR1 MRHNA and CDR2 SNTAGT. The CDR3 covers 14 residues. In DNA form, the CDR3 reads TGTGCCAGCAGTGAGGGGGGAGTCACCGGGGAGCTGTTTTTT. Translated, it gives CASSEGGVTGELFF.

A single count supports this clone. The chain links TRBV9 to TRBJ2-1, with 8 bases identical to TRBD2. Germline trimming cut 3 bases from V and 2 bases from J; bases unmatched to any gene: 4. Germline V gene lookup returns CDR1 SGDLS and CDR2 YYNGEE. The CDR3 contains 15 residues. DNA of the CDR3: TGTGCCAGCAGCGCCTCCGGGGGGGCCTACAATGAGCAGTTCTTC. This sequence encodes CASSASGGAYNEQFF. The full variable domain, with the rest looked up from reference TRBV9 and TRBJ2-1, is DSGVTQTPKHLITATGQRVTLRCSPRSGDLSVYWYQQSLDQGLQFLIQYYNGEERAKGNILERFSAQQFPDLHSELNLSSLELGDSALYFCASSASGGAYNEQFFGPGTRLTVL.

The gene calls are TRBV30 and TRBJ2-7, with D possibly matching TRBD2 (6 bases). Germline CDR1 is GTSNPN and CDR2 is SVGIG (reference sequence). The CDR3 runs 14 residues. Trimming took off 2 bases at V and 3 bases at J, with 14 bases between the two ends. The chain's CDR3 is CAWSLGGVIYEQYF. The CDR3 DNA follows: TGTGCCTGGAGTTTGGGGGGAGTAATCTACGAGCAGTACTTC.

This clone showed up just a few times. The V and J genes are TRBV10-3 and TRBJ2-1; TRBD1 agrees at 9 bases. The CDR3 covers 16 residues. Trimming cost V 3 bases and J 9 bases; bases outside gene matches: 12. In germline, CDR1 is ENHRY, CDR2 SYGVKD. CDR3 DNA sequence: TGTGCCATCAGTGACCCGGGACAGGGTCGGCAGAGTGAGCAGTTCTTC. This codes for CAISDPGQGRQSEQFF.